This TCR beta chain originates from a study of high-grade serous ovarian cancer treatment subgroups. Across the whole study: Mean per sample: around 14,000 reads, thousands of unique TCR beta rearrangements.

Germline CDR1 reads MNHNY; CDR2 reads SVGAGI (reference sequence). Between the trimmed V and J ends, which lost 7 bases and 2 bases, there was a span of 11 bases. The CDR3 is made up of 13 amino acids. Note on this clone: Antigen specificity is unknown.

The tumor samples were collected prior to definitive surgery or chemotherapy. Findings and caveats of the study: Spatial context was lost because tumors were sequenced in bulk. Same-patient tumor repertoires overlapped at roughly 0.095 to 0.79; different patients barely overlapped. TCR relatedness rose with neoantigen level and trended with mutation load.

Produced via immunoSEQ multiplex PCR; TCRdb's table is partial and in-frame only. The sample records tens of thousands of clones, about 86% being singletons. The chain has TRBV6-6 and TRBJ1-1, with D tentatively TRBD1 (5 bases). The clonotype was recovered from a human donor with high-grade serous ovarian cancer. Sample: tumor tissue. CDR3 coding DNA: TGTGCCAGCATCAAAGACAGAAACACTGAAGCTTTCTTT. This translates into CASIKDRNTEAFF.